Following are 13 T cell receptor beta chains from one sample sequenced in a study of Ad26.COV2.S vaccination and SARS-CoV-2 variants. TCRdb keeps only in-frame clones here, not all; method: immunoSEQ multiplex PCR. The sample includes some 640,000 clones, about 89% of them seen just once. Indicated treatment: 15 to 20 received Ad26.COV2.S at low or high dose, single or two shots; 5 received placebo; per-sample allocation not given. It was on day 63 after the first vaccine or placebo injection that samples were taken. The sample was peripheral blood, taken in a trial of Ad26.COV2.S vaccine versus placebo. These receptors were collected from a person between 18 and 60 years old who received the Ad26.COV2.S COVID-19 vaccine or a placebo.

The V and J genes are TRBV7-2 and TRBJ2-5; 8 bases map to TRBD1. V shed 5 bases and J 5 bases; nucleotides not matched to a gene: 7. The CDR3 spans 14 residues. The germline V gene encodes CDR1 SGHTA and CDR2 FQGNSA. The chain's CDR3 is CASSADRGWETQYF. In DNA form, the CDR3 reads TGTGCCAGCAGCGCCGACAGGGGATGGGAGACCCAGTACTTC.

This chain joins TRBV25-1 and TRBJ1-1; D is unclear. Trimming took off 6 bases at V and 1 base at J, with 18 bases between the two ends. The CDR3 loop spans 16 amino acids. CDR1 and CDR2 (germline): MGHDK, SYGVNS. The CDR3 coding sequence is TGTGCCAGCAGGGCTGCTCTCCCCACGGGGAACACTGAAGCTTTCTTT. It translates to CASRAALPTGNTEAFF.

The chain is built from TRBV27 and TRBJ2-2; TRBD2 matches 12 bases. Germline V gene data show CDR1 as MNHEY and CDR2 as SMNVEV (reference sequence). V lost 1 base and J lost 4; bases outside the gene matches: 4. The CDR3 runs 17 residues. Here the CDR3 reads CASSLFRTSGTTGELFF. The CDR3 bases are TGTGCCAGCAGTTTATTCCGGACTAGCGGGACCACCGGGGAGCTGTTTTTT.

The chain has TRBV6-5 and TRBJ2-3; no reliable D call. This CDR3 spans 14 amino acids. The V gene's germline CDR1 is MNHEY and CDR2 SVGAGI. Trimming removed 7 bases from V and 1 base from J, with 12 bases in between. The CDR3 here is CASTLPVGTDTQYF. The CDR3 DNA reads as TGTGCCAGCACCCTCCCGGTAGGCACAGATACGCAGTATTTT.

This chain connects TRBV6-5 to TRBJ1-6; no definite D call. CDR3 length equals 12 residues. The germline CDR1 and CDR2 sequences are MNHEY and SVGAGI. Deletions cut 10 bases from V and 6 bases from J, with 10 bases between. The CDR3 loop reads CATQEGNSPLHF. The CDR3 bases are TGTGCCACCCAAGAGGGTAATTCACCCCTCCACTTT.

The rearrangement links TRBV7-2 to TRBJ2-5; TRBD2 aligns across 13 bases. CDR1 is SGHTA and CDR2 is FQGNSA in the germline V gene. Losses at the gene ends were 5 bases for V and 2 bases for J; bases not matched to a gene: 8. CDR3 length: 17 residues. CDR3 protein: CASSPRRLAGGQETQYF. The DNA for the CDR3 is TGTGCCAGCAGCCCGCGGAGACTAGCGGGGGGACAAGAGACCCAGTACTTC.

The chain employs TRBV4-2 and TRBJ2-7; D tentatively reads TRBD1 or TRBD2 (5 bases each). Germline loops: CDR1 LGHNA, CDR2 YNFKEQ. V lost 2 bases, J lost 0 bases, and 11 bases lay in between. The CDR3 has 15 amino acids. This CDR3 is CASSQLGVTSYEQYF. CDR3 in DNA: TGTGCCAGCAGCCAATTGGGGGTGACCTCCTACGAGCAGTACTTC.

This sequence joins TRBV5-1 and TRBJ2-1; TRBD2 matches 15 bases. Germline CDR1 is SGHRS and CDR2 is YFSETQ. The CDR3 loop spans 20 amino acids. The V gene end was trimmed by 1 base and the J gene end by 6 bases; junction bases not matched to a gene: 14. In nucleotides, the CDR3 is TGCGCCAGCAGCTTGAGGGCAACGGGACTAGCGGGGGGCTTGATCAATGAGCAGTTCTTC. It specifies CASSLRATGLAGGLINEQFF.

The CDR3 reads CASSYMDGSYEQYF. CDR3 DNA sequence: TGTGCCAGCAGTTACATGGACGGGTCCTACGAGCAGTACTTC. This chain uses TRBV6-2 or TRBV6-3 with TRBJ2-7; no definite D call. Germline CDR1 reads MNHEY; CDR2 reads SVGEGT. Deletions cut 2 bases from V and 1 base from J, with 9 bases between. The CDR3 runs 14 residues.

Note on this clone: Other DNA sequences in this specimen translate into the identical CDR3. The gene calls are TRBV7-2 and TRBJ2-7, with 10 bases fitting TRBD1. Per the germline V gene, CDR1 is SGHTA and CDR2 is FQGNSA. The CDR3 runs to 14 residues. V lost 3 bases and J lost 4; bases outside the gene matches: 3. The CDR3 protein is CASSLDRGRYEQYF. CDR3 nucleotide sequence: TGTGCCAGCAGCTTGGACAGGGGGAGGTACGAGCAGTACTTC.

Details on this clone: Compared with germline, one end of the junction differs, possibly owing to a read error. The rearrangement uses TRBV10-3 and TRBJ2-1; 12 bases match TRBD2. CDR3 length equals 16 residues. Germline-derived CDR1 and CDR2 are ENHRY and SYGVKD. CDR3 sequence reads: CAFSEGGTSGLNEQFF. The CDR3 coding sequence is TGTGCCTTCAGTGAGGGGGGGACTAGCGGGCTCAATGAGCAGTTCTTC.

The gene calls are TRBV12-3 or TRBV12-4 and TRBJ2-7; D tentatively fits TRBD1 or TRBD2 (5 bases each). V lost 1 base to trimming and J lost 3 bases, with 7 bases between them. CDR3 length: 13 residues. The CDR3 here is CASSLGGVYEQYF. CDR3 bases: TGTGCCAGCAGTTTAGGAGGGGTCTACGAGCAGTACTTC.

The CDR3 reads CSVEEAGAQFNEQFF. The CDR3 DNA sequence: TGCAGCGTTGAAGAAGCGGGGGCCCAGTTCAATGAGCAGTTCTTC. The chain is built from TRBV29-1 and TRBJ2-1; 8 bases align to TRBD2. Germline lookup yields CDR1 SQVTM and CDR2 ANQGSEA. The CDR3 covers 15 residues. V lost 0 bases to trimming and J lost 6 bases; unmatched junction nucleotides: 7.